This T cell receptor (beta chain) was sequenced during a study of cytomegalovirus exposure and HLA in healthy donors. This PCR relied on a set of 60 Vbeta primers and 13 Jbeta primers. Measured with immunoSEQ multiplex PCR; TCRdb has only the in-frame clones, and not every one. The profile shows about 96,000 clones, 65% to 75% of them singletons. Germline V gene data show CDR1 as KGHSH and CDR2 as LQKENI. The junction had 3 bases not matched to a gene; V was cut back by 5 bases and J by 2 bases. The CDR3 extends over 15 amino acids. The clonotype comes from a woman in her 70s in good health and CMV-seropositive. This chain links TRBV18 with TRBJ2-6; 7 bases align to TRBD1. Sequencing used PBMCs. CDR3: CASSTTGAGANVLTF. DNA of the CDR3: TGTGCCAGCTCAACTACAGGGGCTGGGGCCAACGTCCTGACTTTC.